Presented here are 17 T cell receptor beta chains from one specimen sequenced in a study of identical twins. TCRdb reanalysed the 5' RACE reads using MiXCR and keeps one entry per CDR3 protein. Here the sample spans some 630,000 distinct CDR3 sequences, about 7% being singletons. These same records also appear under a second study, on yellow fever vaccine responses in identical twins.

The sequenced sample was PBMCs. The source of these receptors is a woman between 18 and 29 years old in good health.

J is TRBJ1-5 and V is TRBV3-1; D perhaps matches TRBD1 (5 bases). CDR3 size: 15 residues. CDR1 is LGHDT, CDR2 YNNKEL, per germline (reference sequence). Trimming removed 4 bases at V and 3 bases at J, with 13 bases between. The CDR3 sequence is CASSPTAGSNQPQHF. The DNA for the CDR3 is TGTGCCAGCAGCCCCACAGCAGGGTCCAATCAGCCCCAGCATTTT.

V is TRBV7-2 and J is TRBJ2-1; D gene uncertain. V gave up 5 bases and J gave up 0 bases, with 11 bases separating them. From germline, CDR1 is SGHTA and CDR2 FQGNSA. The CDR3 has 15 residues. CDR3 region: CASSLHLSSYNEQFF. The CDR3 DNA follows: TGTGCCAGCAGCCTTCACTTAAGCTCCTACAATGAGCAGTTCTTC.

This chain uses TRBV11-1 with TRBJ2-1, with 12 bases matching TRBD2. Germline CDR1 reads SGHAT; CDR2 reads FQDESV (reference sequence). Trimming at V came to 5 bases and at J to 2 bases, leaving 10 bases not matched to a gene. This CDR3 comprises 18 residues. The CDR3: CASSPGLAGISTYNEQFF. The CDR3 DNA sequence: TGTGCCAGCAGCCCTGGACTAGCGGGGATAAGCACCTACAATGAGCAGTTCTTC.

This clonotype was detected many times. The chain is built from TRBV9 and TRBJ2-1; D is unresolved. CDR1 is SGDLS, CDR2 YYNGEE, per germline. CDR3 size: 12 residues. V was clipped by 0 bases and J by 9 bases, with 7 bases between them. In DNA, the CDR3 is TGTGCCAGCAGCGTAGCGGGCCTTGAGCAGTTCTTC. It encodes CASSVAGLEQFF.

There are many counts of this clonotype. The chain carries TRBV4-1 and TRBJ2-3; D call uncertain. Trimming took off 2 bases at V and 2 bases at J, with 8 bases between the two ends. The CDR3 runs 14 residues. Looked up from germline, CDR1 is MGHRA and CDR2 is YSYEKL. The CDR3 sequence is CASSQYDTTDTQYF. The CDR3 nucleotides read TGCGCCAGCAGCCAATACGACACCACAGATACGCAGTATTTT.

This clonotype was counted between two and nine times. The rearrangement uses TRBV9 and TRBJ2-5, with D perhaps TRBD1 (5 bases). The germline V gene has CDR1 SGDLS and CDR2 YYNGEE. The CDR3 consists of 13 residues. Trimming took 3 bases from V and 3 from J, leaving 9 bases between them. The CDR3, as DNA: TGTGCCAGCAGCGGCGGACACGAAGAGACCCAGTACTTC. This gives the protein CASSGGHEETQYF.

This clonotype was observed at least ten times. This chain joins TRBV20-1 and TRBJ2-4; weak D call: TRBD2 (6 bases). V lost 3 bases and J lost 1, with 10 bases in between. Germline loops: CDR1 DFQATT, CDR2 SNEGSKA (reference sequence). The CDR3 has 14 amino acids. For the CDR3, the DNA is TGCAGTGCTAGCCCTGGGGGGGCCAAAAACATTCAGTACTTC. Its protein product is CSASPGGAKNIQYF.

This clonotype has more than one count but fewer than ten. The chain recombines TRBV20-1 with TRBJ1-5; D gene uncertain. The V gene's germline CDR1 is DFQATT and CDR2 SNEGSKA (reference sequence). V was trimmed by 0 bases and J by 4 bases, leaving 19 bases between them. CDR3 size: 17 residues. The CDR3 reads CSARDFLDGTTNQPQHF. In DNA form, the CDR3 reads TGCAGTGCTAGAGATTTCCTCGACGGAACCACGAATCAGCCCCAGCATTTT.

In DNA form, the CDR3 reads TGTGCCAGCAGCCAAGAGGGGGTTAGTGGGGCCAACGTCCTGACTTTC. It yields the protein CASSQEGVSGANVLTF. The genes are TRBV4-2 and TRBJ2-6; D is perhaps TRBD1 or TRBD2 (5 bases each). Germline values: CDR1 LGHNA, CDR2 YNFKEQ. The CDR3 extends over 16 amino acids. V dropped 0 bases and J dropped 3 bases, with 9 bases sitting between them.

The table lists this clonotype with a few counts. V usage is TRBV5-1 and J usage is TRBJ1-2, with D unclear. CDR3 length: 13 amino acids. Germline CDR1 reads SGHRS; CDR2 reads YFSETQ. The V gene lost 0 bases and the J gene lost 4 bases, with 7 bases spanning the gap. The CDR3: CASSLAEIYGYTF. The DNA of the CDR3 is TGCGCCAGCAGCTTGGCAGAAATCTATGGCTACACCTTC.

A few counts support this clonotype. The V gene is TRBV7-2, the J gene TRBJ1-1; 8 bases line up with TRBD1. Germline loops: CDR1 SGHTA, CDR2 FQGNSA. The J segment lost 4 bases and the V segment lost 6 bases, leaving 4 bases of the junction unmatched. The CDR3 has 13 residues. The CDR3 loop is CASRPDRATEAFF. CDR3 sequence (DNA): TGTGCCAGCAGACCGGACAGGGCCACTGAAGCTTTCTTT. Variable domain in full (rest from reference TRBV7-2 and TRBJ1-1): GAGVSQSPSNKVTEKGKDVELRCDPISGHTALYWYRQSLGQGLEFLIYFQGNSAPDKSGLPSDRFSAERTGGSVSTLTIQRTQQEDSAVYLCASRPDRATEAFFGQGTRLTVV.

This clonotype was seen a few times. The V gene is TRBV7-8, the J gene TRBJ2-5, with 13 positions matching TRBD2. CDR1 SGHVS and CDR2 FQNEAQ come from the germline V gene. V was clipped by 4 bases and J by 3 bases; unmatched bases: 5. This CDR3 comprises 16 residues. CDR3 in DNA: TGTGCCAGCAGCTCGGCGGGGACTAGCGGGAAAGAGACCCAGTACTTC. Protein: CASSSAGTSGKETQYF. The entire variable domain, with the rest obtained from reference TRBV7-8 and TRBJ2-5, is as follows: GAGVSQSPRYKVAKRGQDVALRCDPISGHVSLFWYQQALGQGPEFLTYFQNEAQLDKSGLPSDRFFAERPEGSVSTLKIQRTQQEDSAVYLCASSSAGTSGKETQYFGPGTRLLVL.

This clonotype came up many times. The V gene is TRBV12-3 or TRBV12-4, the J gene TRBJ2-3, with 7 bases identical to TRBD2. V lost 5 bases and J lost 0; bases outside the gene matches: 8. The CDR3 spans 16 residues. The CDR3 protein is CASSPGGYASTDTQYF. DNA of the CDR3: TGTGCCAGCAGTCCCGGGGGGTACGCTAGCACAGATACGCAGTATTTT.

This clonotype showed up many times. J is TRBJ2-2 and V is TRBV14; D not certain. The germline CDR1 and CDR2 sequences are SGHDN and FVKESK. Trimming left V 2 bases short and J 0 bases short, with 4 bases between. CDR3 length equals 14 residues. Here the CDR3 DNA reads TGTGCCAGCAGCCAAATAGCGAACACCGGGGAGCTGTTTTTT. Translating it yields CASSQIANTGELFF.

This clonotype was seen a few times. The gene calls are TRBV20-1 and TRBJ2-1; 9 positions agree with TRBD2. CDR1 and CDR2 from the germline V gene are DFQATT and SNEGSKA (reference sequence). Trimming cost V 3 bases and J 9 bases; bases outside gene matches: 9. The CDR3 has 14 amino acids. DNA for the CDR3: TGCAGTGCTAGTCGGGGCGGGGGGGCGCGTGAGCAGTTCTTC. This sequence encodes CSASRGGGAREQFF.

The table lists this clonotype with many counts. The chain recombines TRBV5-1 with TRBJ2-1, with 12 bases aligning to TRBD2. Unmatched junction bases numbered 6, after V lost 1 base and J lost 7 bases. The germline gives CDR1 SGHRS, CDR2 YFSETQ. This CDR3 is built from 16 residues. The CDR3 DNA sequence: TGCGCCAGCAGCTTGCCACCTAGCGGGGGGGCTAATGAGCAGTTCTTC. The encoded protein is CASSLPPSGGANEQFF.

The V and J genes are TRBV29-1 and TRBJ2-1; 10 nucleotides match TRBD2. Germline CDR1 is SQVTM and CDR2 is ANQGSEA. Trimming cost V 3 bases and J 1 base; bases outside gene matches: 0. This CDR3 is 14 amino acids long. The CDR3, as DNA: TGCAGCGTTGATAGCGGGAGGTCCTACAATGAGCAGTTCTTC. Amino acid sequence: CSVDSGRSYNEQFF.